The clone carrying this T cell receptor (beta chain) has at least ten counts. Antigen: not known. The sample comes from a study of T cells in Graves' hyperthyroidism and ophthalmopathy. Study findings and constraints: In validation, the model predicted ophthalmopathy. These predictions came a median about 6.2 months before onset. Researchers found most expanded thyroid clonotypes above 0.001 in blood as well.

What was amplified from RNA transcripts were TCR beta CDR3 regions. First-round RT-PCR targeting the TCR CDR3 was performed with the HTBI primer set. TCRdb re-derived calls from the multiplex PCR reads in MiXCR, one entry per CDR3 protein. In the table there are about 350,000 distinct CDR3 sequences, around 15% of which are singletons. The source of the PBMCs was about 10 ml of fresh peripheral blood. Per germline, CDR1 GTSNPN and CDR2 SVGIG (reference sequence). V gave up 2 bases and J gave up 11 bases, with 15 bases separating them. The CDR3 consists of 12 residues. The receptor comes from a woman aged 60-75 years with Graves' ophthalmopathy. This sequence joins TRBV30 and TRBJ1-1; D unclear. Sequencing was done on a sample of blood. CDR3: CAWSPGRASAFF. DNA of the CDR3: TGTGCCTGGAGTCCGGGGAGGGCGAGTGCTTTCTTT.